This T cell receptor beta chain was sequenced in a study of spatial heterogeneity in lung cancer. Study overall: The study observed each unique TCR and UMI combination more than ten times on average in raw reads.

Time point meaning: sample taken at primary tumor resection. The authors sequenced whole RNA from tumor, nontumor lung or frozen PBMC without sorting. Germline CDR1 MDHEN, CDR2 SYDVKM. V lost 4 bases, J lost 1 base, and 20 bases lay in between. This CDR3 comprises 18 residues. Each TCR cDNA molecule carried a unique molecular identifier. TCRdb redid the calling of the 5' RACE reads with MiXCR, one entry per CDR3 protein. The table includes approximately 3,000 distinct CDR3 sequences, around 16% detected once. General study findings and limits: Nonsynonymous mutations, ubiquitous and regional, were tracked respectively by counts of ubiquitous and regional expanded TCRs. Intratumoral expanded alpha and beta TCR counts were found to track tumor mutation counts.

This clonotype is termed medium-sized. The target antigen is unknown. The specimen was lung tumor tissue, collected at surgery. The rearrangement joins TRBV28 to TRBJ1-5; D call uncertain. This receptor was identified in a male donor with early-stage non-small cell lung cancer. The CDR3 coding sequence is TGTGCCAGCAGTTACAACCGTAGGGTCGAAGGAAGCAATCAGCCCCAGCATTTT. It encodes CASSYNRRVEGSNQPQHF.